This entry lists 16 T cell receptor beta chains sequenced from one sample in a study of T cells in Graves' hyperthyroidism and ophthalmopathy. RNA transcripts yielded amplified TCR beta CDR3 regions. A first-round RT-PCR of the TCR CDR3 used the HTBI primer set. TCRdb reanalysed the multiplex PCR reads using MiXCR and keeps one entry per CDR3 protein. Seen here are tens of thousands of distinct CDR3 sequences, roughly 58% observed once, and the top ten hold about 3.6%. Material for sequencing was blood. Receptors were obtained from a woman aged 55-69 years with Graves' ophthalmopathy.

As regards this clonotype: This may be a read error, as it is one base from a much larger clone. A read error is likely, as this CDR3 ends without the conserved phenylalanine or tryptophan. V gene TRBV5-1 combines with J gene TRBJ2-2; the match to TRBD1 covers 8 bases. V was pared by 3 bases and J by 4 bases, with 8 bases of the junction left unmatched. The CDR3 is 16 amino acids. Germline CDR1 reads SGHRS; CDR2 reads YFSETQ. The CDR3 region has the DNA TGCGCCAGCAGCTCCGCAGGGGGCCCGGGCACCGGGGAGCTGTTTGTT. Residues: CASSSAGGPGTGELFV.

Points on this clonotype: It is unclear where the CDR3 begins or ends on the DNA, so no DNA is shown, and the CDR3 is as TCRdb lists it. The chain recombines TRBV7-6 with TRBJ2-7; TRBD2, as called in the table, went unchecked against the DNA. The CDR3 region is 21 residues in length, termini included. CDR1 is SGHVS, CDR2 FNYEAQ, per germline. This CDR3 reads CASSFYICSAVGTSGTYEQYF.

The rearrangement uses TRBV20-1 and TRBJ1-4; no clear D. V gave up 0 bases and J gave up 4 bases, with 6 bases separating them. This CDR3 is built from 13 residues. Germline V gene lookup returns CDR1 DFQATT and CDR2 SNEGSKA (reference sequence). The CDR3 sequence: CSARDGRNEKLFF. The CDR3 region has the DNA TGCAGTGCTAGAGATGGGCGTAATGAAAAACTGTTTTTT.

This clonotype occurred many times. This chain links TRBV5-1 with TRBJ2-5; TRBD2 aligns across 16 bases. Trimming at V came to 4 bases and at J to 5 bases, leaving 14 bases not matched to a gene. The CDR3 spans 19 residues. Per the germline V gene, CDR1 is SGHRS and CDR2 is YFSETQ. This chain's CDR3 is CASSRGTSGGVVKAETQYF. DNA of the CDR3: TGCGCCAGCAGCCGGGGGACTAGCGGGGGGGTCGTAAAGGCCGAGACCCAGTACTTC.

V usage is TRBV7-2 and J usage is TRBJ2-7, with TRBD1 identical over 9 bases. J was trimmed by 3 bases and V by 1 base; bases with no gene match: 7. Germline values: CDR1 SGHTA, CDR2 FQGNSA. The CDR3 is made up of 16 amino acids. The CDR3 protein is CASSLVGTGSFYEQYF. In nucleotides, the CDR3 is TGTGCCAGCAGCTTAGTGGGGACAGGGTCTTTCTACGAGCAGTACTTC.

The chain is built from TRBV20-1 and TRBJ2-3; 8 bases align to TRBD2. The CDR3 is made up of 15 amino acids. Germline V gene lookup returns CDR1 DFQATT and CDR2 SNEGSKA (reference sequence). Trimming at V came to 3 bases and at J to 5 bases, leaving 10 bases not matched to a gene. The CDR3 is CSAREASGQLDTQYF. The CDR3 DNA reads as TGCAGTGCTAGGGAGGCTAGCGGGCAGCTAGATACGCAGTATTTT.

The rearrangement links TRBV9 to TRBJ2-3; no definite D call. Trimming pared 2 bases from V and 2 bases from J, leaving 21 bases between. This CDR3 region has 18 residues. Germline V gene data show CDR1 as SGDLS and CDR2 as YYNGEE. CDR3 residues: CASSVEGREEQITDTQYF. CDR3 nucleotides: TGTGCCAGCAGCGTTGAAGGCCGCGAGGAGCAGATCACAGATACGCAGTATTTT.

Note on this clonotype: The junction differs from germline at one of its ends, possibly a read error. The rearrangement joins TRBV5-1 to TRBJ1-1; D unresolved. The CDR3 totals 13 residues. CDR1 and CDR2 from the germline V gene are SGHRS and YFSETQ. This CDR3 is CASSMTRSTEAFF. The CDR3 DNA reads TGCGCCAGCAGCATGACAAGGAGTACTGAAGCTTTCTTC.

This chain links TRBV2 with TRBJ1-4; TRBD1 matches at 12 bases. The CDR3 extends over 13 amino acids. Trimming removed 6 bases from V and 8 bases from J; junction bases left unmatched: 1. CDR1 is SNHLY and CDR2 is FYNNEI in the germline V gene. The CDR3 loop reads CASRGTGGEKLFF. Here the CDR3 DNA reads TGTGCCAGCAGGGGGACAGGGGGCGAAAAACTGTTTTTT.

This chain links TRBV10-2 with TRBJ1-2; TRBD1 matches 12 bases. The V gene's germline CDR1 is WSHSY and CDR2 SAAADI. The CDR3 is 15 residues long. V lost 6 bases and J lost 6; bases outside the gene matches: 8. The chain's CDR3 is CASRDGTGGADGYTF. In DNA, the CDR3 is TGCGCCAGCAGGGACGGGACAGGGGGCGCGGATGGCTACACCTTC.

The chain has TRBV29-1 and TRBJ1-2; weak D call: TRBD1 (6 bases). Germline V gene lookup returns CDR1 SQVTM and CDR2 ANQGSEA. The CDR3 totals 13 residues. Trimming stripped 4 bases from V and 5 bases from J, with 14 bases between. The CDR3 is CSVGTGAQYGYTF. The CDR3 DNA reads TGCAGCGTTGGGACGGGGGCGCAGTATGGCTACACCTTC.

The chain recombines TRBV27 with TRBJ2-7; D ambiguous. The germline V gene encodes CDR1 MNHEY and CDR2 SMNVEV (reference sequence). CDR3 length: 19 amino acids. V shed 5 bases and J shed 1 base, with 27 bases lying between them. The CDR3 loop reads CASSRPHEAAETQSYEQYF. The DNA for the CDR3 is TGTGCCAGCAGTAGGCCGCACGAGGCGGCCGAAACCCAATCCTACGAGCAGTACTTC.

Comment on this clonotype: A read error may be the cause here, since a much bigger clone is one base away. J is TRBJ2-7 and V is TRBV27; 8 positions agree with TRBD1. CDR1 is MNHEY, CDR2 SMNVEV, per germline (reference sequence). There are 15 residues in the CDR3. V gave up 5 bases and J gave up 3 bases; unmatched junction bases: 9. The CDR3 spells CASSPRAGGHYEQYF. The CDR3 DNA reads TGTGCCAGCAGTCCGAGGGCAGGGGGCCACTACGAGCAGTACTTC.

The chain combines TRBV19 with TRBJ1-2; no firm D call. The CDR3 extends over 13 amino acids. Per germline, CDR1 LNHDA and CDR2 SQIVND (reference sequence). The V and J ends lost 5 bases and 8 bases respectively, with 15 bases between them. CDR3 amino acids: CASSPSAIEGYTF. The CDR3 DNA follows: TGTGCCAGTAGTCCCTCCGCCATCGAGGGCTACACCTTC.

The rearrangement uses TRBV10-1 and TRBJ1-6; a possible D gene is TRBD1 (6 bases). The CDR3 consists of 14 residues. The germline CDR1 and CDR2 sequences are WNHNN and SYGVQD (reference sequence). V was shortened by 5 bases and J by 9 bases, with 14 bases between the two germline ends. The CDR3 reads CASSLLGAVSPLHF. CDR3 in DNA: TGCGCCAGCAGTCTCCTGGGGGCAGTTTCACCCCTCCACTTT.

The chain joins TRBV20-1 to TRBJ1-2, with TRBD1 matching over 7 bases. Germline V gene sequence: CDR1 DFQATT, CDR2 SNEGSKA (reference sequence). The CDR3 covers 16 residues. V was pared by 1 base and J by 0 bases, with 8 bases of the junction left unmatched. Here the CDR3 DNA reads TGCAGTGCTAGAGGATCCCGGACAGGACCTAACTATGGCTACACCTTC. Translating gives CSARGSRTGPNYGYTF.